Sequencing of this T cell receptor beta chain was carried out in a study of blood T cell repertoires in COVID-19. Germline CDR1 KGHSH, CDR2 LQKENI. CDR3 length equals 15 residues. The V and J ends lost 3 bases and 2 bases respectively, with 11 bases between them. Per the study methods: For nucleated cells, counts were estimated from reference gene primer amplification. The protocol was immunoSEQ multiplex PCR, while the TCRdb copy is restricted to in-frame clones and leaves out a portion. For V, J and clone size, that table is used; D and trimming come from the DNA. Seen here are 90,000 to 100,000 clones, 87% observed once, and the top ten hold 15% to 20%.

The chain couples TRBV18 to TRBJ1-3; D may be TRBD1 (5 bases). The clonotype comes from a woman aged 55-70 years with COVID-19, enrolled during active disease. Sequenced material: peripheral blood. The CDR3 is CASSPPGAAGNTIYF. The CDR3 nucleotides read TGTGCCAGCTCACCTCCTGGGGCAGCTGGAAACACCATATATTTT.